Presented here are 16 T cell receptor beta chains from one specimen sequenced in a study of cytomegalovirus exposure and HLA in healthy donors. Method: immunoSEQ multiplex PCR; TCRdb's copy keeps in-frame clones and lacks some. Found here are about 280,000 clones, around 85% of them singletons; the top ten hold less than 1.2%. The sequenced sample consisted of PBMCs. The receptors were sampled from a woman between 18 and 29 years old in good health and CMV-seronegative.

This clone was counted once. The chain uses TRBV5-1 and TRBJ1-2, with TRBD1 matching over 7 bases. CDR1 SGHRS and CDR2 YFSETQ come from the germline V gene. The CDR3 extends over 15 amino acids. V trimming: 4 bases; J trimming: 3 bases; junction bases outside the gene matches: 9. The CDR3 coding sequence is TGCGCCAGCAGCCGAGACAGGGTTGCCGACTATGGCTACACCTTC. This gives the protein CASSRDRVADYGYTF.

The chain couples TRBV9 to TRBJ2-1; D perhaps matches TRBD1 (6 bases). The CDR3 covers 15 residues. V lost 0 bases and J 8 bases, leaving 15 bases between the germline ends. The V gene's germline CDR1 is SGDLS and CDR2 YYNGEE. CDR3 sequence reads: CASSVAGGSGDEQFF. The CDR3 nucleotides read TGTGCCAGCAGCGTAGCAGGAGGCTCAGGGGATGAGCAGTTCTTC.

J is TRBJ2-1 and V is TRBV9; TRBD2 matches 9 bases. This CDR3 contains 15 residues. V shed 2 bases, J shed 2 bases, and the junction held 2 bases outside the gene matches. The germline V gene has CDR1 SGDLS and CDR2 YYNGEE. The CDR3 here is CASSVGGGAYNEQFF. The CDR3, as DNA: TGTGCCAGCAGCGTTGGCGGGGGGGCCTACAATGAGCAGTTCTTC.

Concerning this clone: Germline and junction disagree at one end, which may indicate a read error. The chain recombines TRBV7-7 with TRBJ2-7; 8 bases align to TRBD1. This CDR3 region has 13 residues. CDR1 is SSHAT, CDR2 FNYEAQ, per germline (reference sequence). The CDR3 DNA follows: TGTGCTAGCAGCCTCGGTGACAGGGGCGAGCAGTACTTC. Protein sequence: CASSLGDRGEQYF. The whole variable domain, filled in from reference TRBV7-7 and TRBJ2-7, reads GAGVSQSPRYKVTKRGQDVTLRCDPISSHATLYWYQQALGQGPEFLTYFNYEAQPDKSGLPSDRFSAERPEGSISTLTIQRTEQRDSAMYRCASSLGDRGEQYFGPGTRLTVT.

The genes are TRBV6-5 and TRBJ1-2, with 7 bases fitting TRBD1. Per germline, CDR1 MNHEY and CDR2 SVGAGI. The CDR3 is made up of 15 amino acids. Losses at the gene ends were 4 bases for V and 4 bases for J; bases not matched to a gene: 9. CDR3 DNA sequence: TGTGCCAGCAGTTCCCAATCAGGGGGATTCTATGGCTACACCTTC. It yields the protein CASSSQSGGFYGYTF.

This rearrangement joins TRBV4-1 to TRBJ2-3, with TRBD2 identical over 11 bases. The germline gives CDR1 MGHRA, CDR2 YSYEKL. V trimming: 4 bases; J trimming: 2 bases; junction bases outside the gene matches: 5. This CDR3 region has 16 residues. CDR3 protein: CASSLSGGAVTDTQYF. DNA for the CDR3: TGCGCCAGCAGCCTTAGCGGGGGGGCCGTCACAGATACGCAGTATTTT.

V usage is TRBV6-5 and J usage is TRBJ1-2; tentatively, D is TRBD1 (6 bases). Looked up from germline, CDR1 is MNHEY and CDR2 is SVGAGI. Deletions cut 6 bases from V and 5 bases from J, with 13 bases between. The CDR3 contains 13 residues. CDR3: CASSQNRDYGYTF. Here the CDR3 DNA reads TGTGCCAGCAGCCAAAACAGGGATTATGGCTACACCTTC.

This clone has only one observation. The CDR3: CASSADRRGYTF. In DNA form, the CDR3 reads TGTGCCAGCAGCGCCGACAGGAGGGGCTACACCTTC. The rearrangement uses TRBV9 and TRBJ1-2; D is perhaps TRBD1 (6 bases). Germline CDR1 SGDLS, CDR2 YYNGEE. Trimming stripped 3 bases from V and 8 bases from J, with 11 bases between. The CDR3 has 12 amino acids.

J is TRBJ1-1 and V is TRBV29-1, with 8 bases that match TRBD1. Germline CDR1 reads SQVTM; CDR2 reads ANQGSEA. J was trimmed by 0 bases and V by 5 bases; bases with no gene match: 2. CDR3 length: 13 residues. The CDR3 region has the DNA TGCAGCGTTCGACAGGGGATGAACACTGAAGCTTTCTTT. It translates to CSVRQGMNTEAFF.

J is TRBJ2-1 and V is TRBV7-6; 12 nucleotides align to TRBD2. The CDR3 totals 16 residues. The V gene end was trimmed by 3 bases and the J gene end by 7 bases; junction bases not matched to a gene: 7. In germline, CDR1 is SGHVS, CDR2 FNYEAQ. CDR3 nucleotides: TGTGCCAGCAGCTTCCGAGGACTAGCGGGATCGAATGAGCAGTTCTTC. It specifies CASSFRGLAGSNEQFF.

J is TRBJ1-5 and V is TRBV5-6, with D maybe TRBD1 (6 bases). Trimming cost V 0 bases and J 4 bases, with 8 bases left between them. The V gene's germline CDR1 is SGHDT and CDR2 YYEEEE. The CDR3 length is 14 residues. The CDR3 sequence: CASSLADSNQPQHF. The CDR3 nucleotides are TGTGCCAGCAGCTTGGCGGACAGTAATCAGCCCCAGCATTTT.

This clone was observed a handful of times. The chain recombines TRBV4-3 with TRBJ1-6; possibly TRBD1 for D (5 bases). This CDR3 has 17 amino acids. Germline assignment: CDR1 LGHNA and CDR2 YSLEER. V gave up 0 bases and J gave up 10 bases, with 19 bases separating them. CDR3 sequence: CASSQDLQAGLGSPLHF. The CDR3 DNA sequence: TGCGCCAGCAGCCAAGATCTTCAGGCAGGGCTAGGCTCACCCCTCCACTTT.

The chain uses TRBV7-2 and TRBJ1-2; 10 bases agree with TRBD1. V lost 0 bases, J lost 8 bases, and 12 bases stayed unmatched. The CDR3 has 17 residues. CDR1 SGHTA and CDR2 FQGNSA come from the germline V gene. The CDR3 here is CASSLAEPRQGARGYTF. The CDR3 DNA reads TGTGCCAGCAGCTTAGCCGAGCCTCGACAGGGGGCGCGAGGCTACACCTTC.

The V and J genes are TRBV19 and TRBJ1-5; a possible D gene is TRBD1 (5 bases). Germline V gene lookup returns CDR1 LNHDA and CDR2 SQIVND (reference sequence). The CDR3 consists of 17 residues. Trimming left V 7 bases short and J 0 bases short, with 19 bases between. DNA for the CDR3: TGTGCCAGTAAATCCAGGGCCCGCGCTTATAGCAATCAGCCCCAGCATTTT. Translation gives CASKSRARAYSNQPQHF.

The V gene is TRBV7-2, the J gene TRBJ2-7; the D gene is possibly TRBD2 (5 bases). V lost 4 bases, J lost 5 bases, and 12 bases lay in between. CDR3 length equals 13 residues. The germline CDR1 and CDR2 sequences are SGHTA and FQGNSA. CDR3 bases: TGTGCCAGCAGCTCAGAGGGTTCCCACGAGCAGTACTTC. Encoded protein: CASSSEGSHEQYF.

J is TRBJ2-1 and V is TRBV5-1; 10 nucleotides agree with TRBD2. Trimming removed 5 bases from V and 6 bases from J; junction bases left unmatched: 11. The CDR3 sequence is 16 residues long. The germline V gene encodes CDR1 SGHRS and CDR2 YFSETQ. CDR3 DNA: TGCGCCAGCAGGTTTTCAACTAGCGGGATATCCAATGAGCAGTTCTTC. Protein: CASRFSTSGISNEQFF. Drawing the rest from reference TRBV5-1 and TRBJ2-1, the complete variable domain is KAGVTQTPRYLIKTRGQQVTLSCSPISGHRSVSWYQQTPGQGLQFLFEYFSETQRNKGNFPGRFSGRQFSNSRSEMNVSTLELGDSALYLCASRFSTSGISNEQFFGPGTRLTVL.